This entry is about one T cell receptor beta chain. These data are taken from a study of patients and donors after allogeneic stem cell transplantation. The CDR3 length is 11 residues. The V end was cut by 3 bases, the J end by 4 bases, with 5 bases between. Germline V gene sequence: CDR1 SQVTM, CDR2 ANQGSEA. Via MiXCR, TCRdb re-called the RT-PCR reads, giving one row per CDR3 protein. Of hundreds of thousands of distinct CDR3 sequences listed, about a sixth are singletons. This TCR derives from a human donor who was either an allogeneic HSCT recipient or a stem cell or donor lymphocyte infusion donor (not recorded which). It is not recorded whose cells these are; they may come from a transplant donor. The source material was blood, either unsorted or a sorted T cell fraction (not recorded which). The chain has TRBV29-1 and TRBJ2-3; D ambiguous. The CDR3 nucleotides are TGCAGCGTTGACTCGGCAGATACGCAGTATTTT. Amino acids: CSVDSADTQYF.